Below are 6 T cell receptor beta chains sequenced from a single sample in a study of cytomegalovirus exposure and HLA in healthy donors. 60 Vbeta and 13 Jbeta primers were used in PCR. Clones were sequenced by immunoSEQ multiplex PCR, and TCRdb holds only the in-frame ones, with some missing. The data show some 100,000 clones, with about 80% seen just once and about 8% held by the top ten. The source material was PBMCs. These TCRs come from a woman between 45 and 65 years old in good health and CMV-seropositive.

V usage is TRBV7-2 and J usage is TRBJ1-4; 7 bases align to TRBD1. J was trimmed by 7 bases and V by 5 bases; bases with no gene match: 4. The CDR3 spans 13 residues. Germline CDR1 is SGHTA and CDR2 is FQGNSA. The CDR3 DNA reads as TGTGCCAGCAGCGGACAGGAGGGTGAAAAACTGTTTTTT. Its translation: CASSGQEGEKLFF.

The gene calls are TRBV5-1 and TRBJ2-1, with 11 nucleotides matching TRBD2. CDR3 length: 14 residues. In germline, CDR1 is SGHRS, CDR2 YFSETQ. V lost 2 bases to trimming and J lost 9 bases; unmatched junction nucleotides: 4. CDR3 loop: CASSLLAGVTEQFF. The CDR3 nucleotides read TGCGCCAGCAGCTTACTAGCGGGAGTTACTGAGCAGTTCTTC.

The rearrangement links TRBV7-8 to TRBJ2-7; 7 positions match TRBD2. Germline CDR1 and CDR2: SGHVS and FQNEAQ. The CDR3 runs to 13 residues. The V segment lost 5 bases and the J segment 7 bases; nucleotides outside the gene matches: 8. CDR3 protein: CASSPKMGGEQYF. CDR3 in DNA: TGTGCCAGCAGCCCCAAGATGGGGGGGGAGCAGTACTTC.

This clone showed up just a few times. This chain connects TRBV5-1 to TRBJ1-2; 7 bases are shared with TRBD1. Germline CDR1 is SGHRS and CDR2 is YFSETQ. J gave up 9 bases and V 0 bases, and 8 bases lay outside the gene matches. This CDR3 is 14 amino acids long. The CDR3 DNA reads TGCGCCAGCAGCTTGGGGGGGACAGATTTTCGCTACACCTTC. This encodes CASSLGGTDFRYTF.

The chain recombines TRBV10-3 with TRBJ2-7; 8 bases match TRBD1. The CDR3 spans 12 residues. V shed 11 bases, J shed 5 bases, and the junction held 8 bases outside the gene matches. Germline CDR1 is ENHRY and CDR2 is SYGVKD. In DNA form, the CDR3 reads TGTGCCCTGGGACAGGCTCAAGACGAGCAGTACTTC. Translated: CALGQAQDEQYF.

The V call is TRBV4-3, the J call TRBJ2-6, with D hard to call. The CDR3 covers 15 residues. V shed 4 bases and J shed 0 bases, with 7 bases lying between them. Germline assignment: CDR1 LGHNA and CDR2 YSLEER. The CDR3 DNA follows: TGCGCCAGCAGCCCCGACTTCTCTGGGGCCAACGTCCTGACTTTC. Protein product: CASSPDFSGANVLTF.